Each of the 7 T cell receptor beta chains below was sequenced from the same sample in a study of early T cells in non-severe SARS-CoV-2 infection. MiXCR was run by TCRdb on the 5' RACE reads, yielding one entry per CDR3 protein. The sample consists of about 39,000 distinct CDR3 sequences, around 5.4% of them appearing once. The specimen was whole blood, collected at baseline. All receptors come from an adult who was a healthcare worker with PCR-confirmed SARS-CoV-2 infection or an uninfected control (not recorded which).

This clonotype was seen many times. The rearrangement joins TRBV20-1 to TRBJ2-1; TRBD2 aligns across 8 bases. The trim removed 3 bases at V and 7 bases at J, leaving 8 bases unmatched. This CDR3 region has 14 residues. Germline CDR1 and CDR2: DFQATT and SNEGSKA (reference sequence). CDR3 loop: CSASGGAAGNEQFF. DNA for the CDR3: TGCAGTGCTAGCGGGGGGGCGGCGGGAAATGAGCAGTTCTTC.

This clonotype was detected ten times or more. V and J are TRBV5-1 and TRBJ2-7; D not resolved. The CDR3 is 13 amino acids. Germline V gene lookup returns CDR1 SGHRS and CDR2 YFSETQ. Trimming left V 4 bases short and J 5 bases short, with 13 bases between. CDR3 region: CASSTIHEDEQYF. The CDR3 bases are TGCGCCAGCAGCACTATCCACGAGGACGAGCAGTACTTC.

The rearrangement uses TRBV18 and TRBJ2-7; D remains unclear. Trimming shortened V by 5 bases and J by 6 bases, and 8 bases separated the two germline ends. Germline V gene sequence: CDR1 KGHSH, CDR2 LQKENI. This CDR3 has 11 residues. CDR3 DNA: TGTGCCAGCTCATTAACGGGCGAGCAGTACTTC. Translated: CASSLTGEQYF.

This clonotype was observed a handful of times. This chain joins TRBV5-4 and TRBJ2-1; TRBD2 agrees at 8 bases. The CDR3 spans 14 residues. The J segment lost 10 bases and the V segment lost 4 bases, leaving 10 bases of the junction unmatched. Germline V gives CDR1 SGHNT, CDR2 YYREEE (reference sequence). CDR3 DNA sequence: TGTGCCAGCAGCATGACGAGGCAGCGGGAGGAGCAGTTCTTC. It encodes CASSMTRQREEQFF.

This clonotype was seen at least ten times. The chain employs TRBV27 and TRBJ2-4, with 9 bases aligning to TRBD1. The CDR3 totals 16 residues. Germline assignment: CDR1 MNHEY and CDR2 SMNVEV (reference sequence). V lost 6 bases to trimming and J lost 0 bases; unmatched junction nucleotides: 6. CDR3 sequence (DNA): TGTGCCAGCAGAACTACAGGGGGCATAGCCAAAAACATTCAGTACTTC. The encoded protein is CASRTTGGIAKNIQYF.

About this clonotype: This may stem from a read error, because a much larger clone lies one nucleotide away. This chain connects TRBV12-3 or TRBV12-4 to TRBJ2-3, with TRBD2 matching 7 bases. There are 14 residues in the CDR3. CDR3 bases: TGTGTCAGCAGTTCGACTAGCTGGGCAGATACGCAGTATTTT. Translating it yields CVSSSTSWADTQYF.

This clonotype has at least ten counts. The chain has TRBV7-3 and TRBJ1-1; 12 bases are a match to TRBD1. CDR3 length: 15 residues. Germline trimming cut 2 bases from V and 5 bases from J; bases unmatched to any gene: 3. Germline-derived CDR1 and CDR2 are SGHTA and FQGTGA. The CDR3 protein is CASSLGDRGRTEAFF. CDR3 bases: TGTGCCAGCAGCTTAGGGGACAGGGGGCGGACTGAAGCTTTCTTT. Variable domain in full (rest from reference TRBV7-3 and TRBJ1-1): GAGVSQTPSNKVTEKGKYVELRCDPISGHTALYWYRQSLGQGPEFLIYFQGTGAADDSGLPNDRFFAVRPEGSVSTLKIQRTERGDSAVYLCASSLGDRGRTEAFFGQGTRLTVV.